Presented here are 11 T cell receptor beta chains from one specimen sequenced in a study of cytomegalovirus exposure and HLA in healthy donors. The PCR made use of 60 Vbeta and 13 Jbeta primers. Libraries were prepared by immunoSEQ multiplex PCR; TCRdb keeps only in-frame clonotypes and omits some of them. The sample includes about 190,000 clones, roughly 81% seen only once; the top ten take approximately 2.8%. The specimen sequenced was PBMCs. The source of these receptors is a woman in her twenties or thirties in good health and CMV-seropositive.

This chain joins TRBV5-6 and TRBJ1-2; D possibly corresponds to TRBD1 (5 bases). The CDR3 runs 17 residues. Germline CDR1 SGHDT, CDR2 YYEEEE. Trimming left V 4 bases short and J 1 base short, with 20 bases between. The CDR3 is CASSPRILGGVNYGYTF. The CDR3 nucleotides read TGTGCCAGCAGCCCCCGAATCCTGGGGGGGGTTAACTATGGCTACACCTTC.

The chain's CDR3 is CASSTRQINQPQHF. The CDR3 DNA reads as TGTGCCAGCAGTACACGACAGATCAATCAGCCCCAGCATTTT. This chain joins TRBV6-5 and TRBJ1-5; D perhaps matches TRBD1 (5 bases). The CDR3 consists of 14 residues. The ends were cut back, 5 bases at V and 3 bases at J, with 11 bases in the middle. The germline CDR1 and CDR2 sequences are MNHEY and SVGAGI.

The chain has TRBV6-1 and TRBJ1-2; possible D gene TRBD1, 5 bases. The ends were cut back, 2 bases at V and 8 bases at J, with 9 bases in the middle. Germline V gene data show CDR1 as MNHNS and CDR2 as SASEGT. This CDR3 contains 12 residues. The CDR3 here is CASSELGEGYTF. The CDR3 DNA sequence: TGTGCCAGCAGTGAACTAGGGGAAGGCTACACCTTC.

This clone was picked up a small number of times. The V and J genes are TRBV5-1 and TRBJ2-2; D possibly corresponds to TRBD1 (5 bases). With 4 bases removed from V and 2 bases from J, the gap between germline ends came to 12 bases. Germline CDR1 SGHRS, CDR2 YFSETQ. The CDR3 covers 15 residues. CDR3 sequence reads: CASSPTDSNTGELFF. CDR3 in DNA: TGCGCCAGCAGCCCGACTGACAGCAACACCGGGGAGCTGTTTTTT.

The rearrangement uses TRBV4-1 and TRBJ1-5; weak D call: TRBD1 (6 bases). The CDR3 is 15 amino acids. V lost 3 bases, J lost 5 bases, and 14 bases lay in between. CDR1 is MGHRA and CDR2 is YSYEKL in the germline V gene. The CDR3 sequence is CASSHEQGRDQPQHF. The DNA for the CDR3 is TGCGCCAGCAGCCACGAACAGGGTAGGGATCAGCCCCAGCATTTT.

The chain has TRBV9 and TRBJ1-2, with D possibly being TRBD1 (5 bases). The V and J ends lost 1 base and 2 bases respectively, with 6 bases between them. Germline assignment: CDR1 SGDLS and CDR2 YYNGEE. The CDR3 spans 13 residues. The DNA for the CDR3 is TGTGCCAGCAGCGTACCAGGGAACTATGGCTACACCTTC. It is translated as CASSVPGNYGYTF.

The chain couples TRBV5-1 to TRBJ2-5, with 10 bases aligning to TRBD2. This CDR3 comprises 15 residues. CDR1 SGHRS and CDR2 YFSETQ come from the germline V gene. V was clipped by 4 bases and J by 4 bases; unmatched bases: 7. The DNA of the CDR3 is TGCGCCAGCAGCACCCGACTAGCGGGCGCAGAGACCCAGTACTTC. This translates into CASSTRLAGAETQYF.

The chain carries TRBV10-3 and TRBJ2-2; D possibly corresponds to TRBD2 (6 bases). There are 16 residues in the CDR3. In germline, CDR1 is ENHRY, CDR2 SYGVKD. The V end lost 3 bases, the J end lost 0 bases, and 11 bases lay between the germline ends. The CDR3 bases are TGTGCCATCAGTGATTGGGACTCAGCGAACACCGGGGAGCTGTTTTTT. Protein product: CAISDWDSANTGELFF.

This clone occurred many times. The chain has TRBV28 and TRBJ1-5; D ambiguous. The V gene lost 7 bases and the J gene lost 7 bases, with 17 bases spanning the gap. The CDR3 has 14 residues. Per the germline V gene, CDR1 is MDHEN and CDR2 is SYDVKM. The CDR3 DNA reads TGTGCCAGCACTAGGAGGCTGGGGTTGCAGCCCCAGCATTTT. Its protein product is CASTRRLGLQPQHF.

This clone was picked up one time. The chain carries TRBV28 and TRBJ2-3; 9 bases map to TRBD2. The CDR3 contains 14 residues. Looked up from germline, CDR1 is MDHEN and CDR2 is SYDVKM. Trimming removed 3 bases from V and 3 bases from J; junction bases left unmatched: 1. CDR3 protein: CASSFSGRTDTQYF. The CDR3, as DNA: TGTGCCAGCAGTTTTAGCGGGAGAACAGATACGCAGTATTTT.

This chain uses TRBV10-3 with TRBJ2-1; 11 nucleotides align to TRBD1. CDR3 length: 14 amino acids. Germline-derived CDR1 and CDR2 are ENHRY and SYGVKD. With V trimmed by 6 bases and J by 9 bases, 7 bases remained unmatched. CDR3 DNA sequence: TGTGCCATCAGAGCGGGACAGGGGGGTTCTGAGCAGTTCTTC. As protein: CAIRAGQGGSEQFF.